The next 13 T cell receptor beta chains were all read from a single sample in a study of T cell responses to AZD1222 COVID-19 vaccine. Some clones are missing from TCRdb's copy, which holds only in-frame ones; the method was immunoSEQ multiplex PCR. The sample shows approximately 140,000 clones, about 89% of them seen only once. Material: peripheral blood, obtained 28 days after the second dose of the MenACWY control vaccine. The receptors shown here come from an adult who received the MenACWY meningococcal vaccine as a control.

The CDR3 region has the DNA TGTGCCAGCAGTTCGGGACAGGGTAATCAGCCCCAGCATTTT. Protein: CASSSGQGNQPQHF. The chain employs TRBV6-2 or TRBV6-3 and TRBJ1-5, with 9 bases lining up with TRBD1. CDR3 size: 14 residues. The germline CDR1 and CDR2 sequences are MNHEY and SVGEGT. V shed 4 bases and J 4 bases; nucleotides not matched to a gene: 2.

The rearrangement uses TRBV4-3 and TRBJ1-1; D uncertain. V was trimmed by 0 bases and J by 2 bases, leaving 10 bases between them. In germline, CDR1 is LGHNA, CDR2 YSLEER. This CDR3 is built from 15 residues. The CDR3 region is CASSQDWRVNTEAFF. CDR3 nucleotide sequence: TGCGCCAGCAGCCAAGATTGGAGGGTTAACACTGAAGCTTTCTTT.

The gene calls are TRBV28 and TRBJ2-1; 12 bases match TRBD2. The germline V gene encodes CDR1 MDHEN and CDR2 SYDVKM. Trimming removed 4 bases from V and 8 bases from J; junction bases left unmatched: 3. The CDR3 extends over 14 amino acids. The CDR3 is CASSSTSGSYEQFF. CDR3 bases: TGTGCCAGCAGTTCGACTAGCGGGAGTTATGAGCAGTTCTTC.

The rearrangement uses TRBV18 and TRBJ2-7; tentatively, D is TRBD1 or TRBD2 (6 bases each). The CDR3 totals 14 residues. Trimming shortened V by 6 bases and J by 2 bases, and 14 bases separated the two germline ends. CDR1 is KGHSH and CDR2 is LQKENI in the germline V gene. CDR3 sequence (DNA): TGTGCCAGCTCCCCAAGGGGGGTAGCCTACGAGCAGTACTTC. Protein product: CASSPRGVAYEQYF. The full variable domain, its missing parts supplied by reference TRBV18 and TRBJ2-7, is NAGVMQNPRHLVRRRGQEARLRCSPMKGHSHVYWYRQLPEEGLKFMVYLQKENIIDESGMPKERFSAEFPKEGPSILRIQQVVRGDSAAYFCASSPRGVAYEQYFGPGTRLTVT.

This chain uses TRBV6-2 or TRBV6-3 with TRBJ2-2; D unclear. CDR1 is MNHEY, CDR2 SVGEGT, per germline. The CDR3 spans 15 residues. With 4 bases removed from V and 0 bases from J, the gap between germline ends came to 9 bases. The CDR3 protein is CASSWVRPNTGELFF. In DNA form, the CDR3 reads TGTGCCAGCAGTTGGGTAAGACCGAACACCGGGGAGCTGTTTTTT.

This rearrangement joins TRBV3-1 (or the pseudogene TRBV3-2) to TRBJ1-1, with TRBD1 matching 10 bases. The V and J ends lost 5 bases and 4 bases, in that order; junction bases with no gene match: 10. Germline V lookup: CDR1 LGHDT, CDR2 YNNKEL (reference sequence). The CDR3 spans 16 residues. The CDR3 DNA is TGTGCCAGCAGCGTCCGGACAGGGGGAGGGAGCACTGAAGCTTTCTTT. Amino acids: CASSVRTGGGSTEAFF.

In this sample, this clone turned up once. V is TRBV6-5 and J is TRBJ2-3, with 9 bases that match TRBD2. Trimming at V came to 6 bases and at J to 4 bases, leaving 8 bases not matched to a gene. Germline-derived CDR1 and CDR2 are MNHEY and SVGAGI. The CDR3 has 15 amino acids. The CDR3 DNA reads TGTGCCAGCAGGGCGAGTAGCGGGGGCCCAGATACGCAGTATTTT. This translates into CASRASSGGPDTQYF.

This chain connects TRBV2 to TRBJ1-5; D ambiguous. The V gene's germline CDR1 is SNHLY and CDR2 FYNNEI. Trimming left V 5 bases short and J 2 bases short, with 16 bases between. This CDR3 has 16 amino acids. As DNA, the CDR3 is TGTGCCAGCAGTACTGGTAGCTTGGAAGGCAATCAGCCCCAGCATTTT. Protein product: CASSTGSLEGNQPQHF.

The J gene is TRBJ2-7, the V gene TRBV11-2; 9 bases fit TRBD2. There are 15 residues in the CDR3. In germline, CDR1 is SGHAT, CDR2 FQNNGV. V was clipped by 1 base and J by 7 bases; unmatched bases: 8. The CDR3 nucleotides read TGTGCCAGCAGCTTAGTTGGCGGGAGGGATAGGGAGCAGTACTTC. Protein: CASSLVGGRDREQYF.

The CDR3 DNA is TGCGCCAGCAGCTTGGATCTAGCGGGAGGGCTAAACATTCAGTACTTC. This encodes CASSLDLAGGLNIQYF. This chain links TRBV5-1 with TRBJ2-4, with 12 bases aligning to TRBD2. J lost 6 bases, V lost 0 bases, and 4 bases had no gene match. This CDR3 is 16 amino acids long. From germline, CDR1 is SGHRS and CDR2 YFSETQ.

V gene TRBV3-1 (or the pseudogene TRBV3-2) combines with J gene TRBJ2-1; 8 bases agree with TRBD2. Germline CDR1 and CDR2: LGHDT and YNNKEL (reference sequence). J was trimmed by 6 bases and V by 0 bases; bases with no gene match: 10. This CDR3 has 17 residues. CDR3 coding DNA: TGTGCCAGCAGCCAAGATAGAGACCTAGCGGGCGCCAATGAGCAGTTCTTC. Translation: CASSQDRDLAGANEQFF.

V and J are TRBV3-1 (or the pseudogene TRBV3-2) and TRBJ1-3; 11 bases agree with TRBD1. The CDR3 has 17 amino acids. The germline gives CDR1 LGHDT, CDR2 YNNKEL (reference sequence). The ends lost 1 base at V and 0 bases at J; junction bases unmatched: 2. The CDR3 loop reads CASSQGTGGFSGNTIYF. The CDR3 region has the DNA TGTGCCAGCAGCCAAGGGACAGGGGGCTTCTCTGGAAACACCATATATTTT.

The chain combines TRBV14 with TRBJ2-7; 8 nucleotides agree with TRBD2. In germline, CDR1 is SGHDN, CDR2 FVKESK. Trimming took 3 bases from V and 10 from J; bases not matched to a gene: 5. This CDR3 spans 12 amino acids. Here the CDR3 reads CASSHSGGPQYF. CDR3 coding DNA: TGTGCCAGCAGCCACTCGGGGGGGCCCCAGTACTTC. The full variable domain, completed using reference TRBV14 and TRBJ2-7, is EAGVTQFPSHSVIEKGQTVTLRCDPISGHDNLYWYRRVMGKEIKFLLHFVKESKQDESGMPNNRFLAERTGGTYSTLKVQPAELEDSGVYFCASSHSGGPQYFGPGTRLTVT.